This TCR beta chain was identified in a study of esophageal squamous cell carcinoma under preoperative chemotherapy. Across the study: Both tumor-infiltrating lymphocytes and peripheral blood T cells were profiled. Whole-study findings and limits: Tumor-infiltrating lymphocytes showed no significant post-chemotherapy TCR diversity increase, unlike peripheral T cells.

Indicated time point: after preoperative PTX-NDP chemotherapy. Paclitaxel-nedaplatin chemotherapy was given to patients ahead of their surgery. This clonotype was recorded a few times. What it binds is unknown. V shed 8 bases, J shed 4 bases, and the junction held 4 bases outside the gene matches. The CDR3 is made up of 12 amino acids. TCRdb reprocessed the PCR reads with MiXCR, giving one entry per CDR3 protein. The sample has about 32,000 distinct CDR3 sequences, about half seen once. The sequence derives from a human donor with esophageal squamous cell carcinoma. The donor label of this sample is uncertain. Sampling was performed from a patient given preoperative chemotherapy. The chain employs TRBV12-3 or TRBV12-4 and TRBJ2-5; 7 bases are a match to TRBD2. Written as DNA, the CDR3 is TGTGCCAGCGAAGGACTAGGAGAGACCCAGTACTTC. Encoded protein: CASEGLGETQYF.